This T cell receptor (beta chain) was documented in a study of shared clonotypes between healthy human individuals. Findings of the study overall: Sampling covered blood only; tissue repertoires likely differ. It was anticipated that sequencing depth would influence how many clonotypes donors shared.

This clone was recorded once. Its antigen is unknown. The assay was run at deep level. Profiled with immunoSEQ multiplex PCR; TCRdb holds only in-frame clones, not every one. Of approximately 720,000 clones listed, roughly 70% were seen once; the top ten hold 1.8%. This clonotype was obtained from a woman aged 25 to 39 in good health. Specimen: memory CD4+ T cells sorted from blood. Subset here: CD45RA-negative fraction.

CDR3 nucleotides: TGTGCCAGCAGTTTAAGTACGAGTACCGGGGAGCTGTTTTTT. Protein: CASSLSTSTGELFF. This rearrangement joins TRBV28 to TRBJ2-2; no firm D call. From germline, CDR1 is MDHEN and CDR2 SYDVKM. V was pared by 2 bases and J by 5 bases, with 9 bases between. The CDR3 has 14 residues. Full variable domain (rest looked up from reference TRBV28 and TRBJ2-2): DVKVTQSSRYLVKRTGEKVFLECVQDMDHENMFWYRQDPGLGLRLIYFSYDVKMKEKGDIPEGYSVSREKKERFSLILESASTNQTSMYLCASSLSTSTGELFFGEGSRLTVL.